The table lists the clone carrying this TCR beta chain with a few counts. As yet, its antigen is unknown. The source of the sample is a study of T-cell memory formation after mild COVID-19. Study summary: Most TCR clusters belonged to a single donor.

Study findings and constraints: Contracting clones localized mainly to CM and EM when CD4+ and mainly to EMRA when CD8+. Memory cells collected pre-infection included some clones that later responded, suggesting cross-reactive memory joined. Contracting clones from day 15 to 85 had balanced CD4/CD8; later expanders favoured CD4+.

One entry per CDR3 protein results from TCRdb running MiXCR on the 5' RACE reads. The table includes under 450,000 distinct CDR3 sequences, 20% to 25% detected once. The CDR3 is made up of 14 amino acids. The germline CDR1 and CDR2 sequences are SGHRS and YFSETQ. V was pared by 1 base and J by 0 bases, with 7 bases between. Specimen: PBMCs or a T cell subset sorted from them (not recorded which). The rearrangement joins TRBV5-1 to TRBJ2-5; maybe TRBD2 (6 bases). This receptor was obtained from a man younger than 30 who had mild COVID-19 (a few samples of this study predate the infection). Cell type and time point are not known. This chain's CDR3 is CASSLRDYQETQYF. For the CDR3, the DNA is TGCGCCAGCAGCTTGAGGGACTACCAAGAGACCCAGTACTTC.